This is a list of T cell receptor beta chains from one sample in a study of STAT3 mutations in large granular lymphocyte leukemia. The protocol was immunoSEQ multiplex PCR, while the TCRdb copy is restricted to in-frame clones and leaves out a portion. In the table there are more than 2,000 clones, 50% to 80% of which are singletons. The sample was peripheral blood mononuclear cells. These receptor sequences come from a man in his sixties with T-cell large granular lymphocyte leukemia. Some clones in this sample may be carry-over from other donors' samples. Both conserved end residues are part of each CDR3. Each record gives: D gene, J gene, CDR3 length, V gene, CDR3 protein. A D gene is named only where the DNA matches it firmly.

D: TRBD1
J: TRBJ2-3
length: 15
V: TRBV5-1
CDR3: CASSATGGRPDTQYF

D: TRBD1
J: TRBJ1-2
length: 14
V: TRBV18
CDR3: CASSPDRNYYGYTF

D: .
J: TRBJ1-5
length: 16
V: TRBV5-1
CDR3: CASSWGGLGSNQPQHF

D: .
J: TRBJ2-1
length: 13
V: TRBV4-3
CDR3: CASSPDSYNEQFF

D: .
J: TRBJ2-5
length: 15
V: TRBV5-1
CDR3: CASSDGGQIQETQYF

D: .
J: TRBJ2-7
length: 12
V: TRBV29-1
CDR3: CSVGTSMYEQYF

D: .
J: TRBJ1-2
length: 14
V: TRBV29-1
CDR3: CSAAAGTANYGYTF

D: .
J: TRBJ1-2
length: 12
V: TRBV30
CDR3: CAWTPGGYGYTF

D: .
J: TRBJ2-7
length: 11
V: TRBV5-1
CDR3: CASSLNNEQYF

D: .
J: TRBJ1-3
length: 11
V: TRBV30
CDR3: CAGTVGNTIYF

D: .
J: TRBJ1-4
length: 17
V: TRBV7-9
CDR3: CASSLGVARRTNEKLFF

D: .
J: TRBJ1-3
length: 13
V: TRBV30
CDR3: CAQRQASGNTIYF

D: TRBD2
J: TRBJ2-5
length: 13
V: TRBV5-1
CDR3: CASSYWGGETQYF

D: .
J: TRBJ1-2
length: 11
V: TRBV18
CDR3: CASSQGNGYTF

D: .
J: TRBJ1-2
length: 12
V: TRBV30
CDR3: CAGAVSTYGYTF

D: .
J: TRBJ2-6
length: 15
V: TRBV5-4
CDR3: CASSPDGSGANVLTF

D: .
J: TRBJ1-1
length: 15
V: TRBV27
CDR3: CASSAPSGGDTEAFF

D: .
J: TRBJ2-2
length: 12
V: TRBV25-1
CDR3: CASSASGGELFF

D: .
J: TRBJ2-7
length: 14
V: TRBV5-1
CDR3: CASSITGSSYEQYF

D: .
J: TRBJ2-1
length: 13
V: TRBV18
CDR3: CASSPGGPNEQFF

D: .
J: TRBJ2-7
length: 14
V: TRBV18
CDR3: CASSPGGRSYEQYF

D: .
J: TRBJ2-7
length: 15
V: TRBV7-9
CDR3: CASSSKDTSLYEQYF